The clone carrying this T cell receptor beta chain was counted a single time. This sample stems from a study of blood T cell repertoires in COVID-19. Study details: The United States, Italy and Spain were the sources of the acute and convalescent COVID-19 samples. Sample material is recorded as cDNA or gDNA derived from T cells, B-cell-depleted T cells, or PBMCs.

Under the authors' procedure: Estimation of nucleated cell counts was performed using reference gene primer amplification. The protocol was immunoSEQ multiplex PCR, while the TCRdb copy is restricted to in-frame clones and leaves out a portion. D and trimming come from the DNA, and the V and J calls and clone size come from that table. The profile shows roughly 230,000 clones, approximately 83% of them singletons. The germline CDR1 and CDR2 sequences are SGHTA and FQGNSA. Unmatched junction bases numbered 8, after V lost 6 bases and J lost 7 bases. The CDR3 totals 15 residues. Sequenced input: peripheral blood. The TCR comes from a man in his fifties or sixties with active or convalescent COVID-19. The chain links TRBV7-2 to TRBJ2-1; 11 bases agree with TRBD2. The CDR3 DNA follows: TGTGCCAGCAGAAATAGCGGGGGGGCGAGGAATGAGCAGTTCTTC. Amino acids: CASRNSGGARNEQFF.